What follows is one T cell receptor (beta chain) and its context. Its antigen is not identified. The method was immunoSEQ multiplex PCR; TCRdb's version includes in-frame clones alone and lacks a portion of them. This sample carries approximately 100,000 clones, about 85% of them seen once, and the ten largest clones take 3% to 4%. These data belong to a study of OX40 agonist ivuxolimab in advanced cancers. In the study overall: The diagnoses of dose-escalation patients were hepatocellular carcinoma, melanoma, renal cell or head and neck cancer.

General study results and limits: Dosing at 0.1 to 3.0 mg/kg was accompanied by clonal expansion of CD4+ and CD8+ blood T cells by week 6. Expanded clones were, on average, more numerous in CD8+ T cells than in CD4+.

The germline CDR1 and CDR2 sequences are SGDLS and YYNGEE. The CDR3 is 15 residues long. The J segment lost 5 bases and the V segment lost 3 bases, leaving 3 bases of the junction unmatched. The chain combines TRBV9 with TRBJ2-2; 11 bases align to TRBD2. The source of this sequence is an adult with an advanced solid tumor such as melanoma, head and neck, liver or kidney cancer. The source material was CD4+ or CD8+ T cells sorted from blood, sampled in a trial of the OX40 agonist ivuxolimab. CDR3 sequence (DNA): TGTGCCAGCAGCGGGGCTAGCGGGAGGACCGGGGAGCTGTTTTTT. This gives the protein CASSGASGRTGELFF. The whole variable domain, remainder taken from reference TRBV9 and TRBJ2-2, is DSGVTQTPKHLITATGQRVTLRCSPRSGDLSVYWYQQSLDQGLQFLIQYYNGEERAKGNILERFSAQQFPDLHSELNLSSLELGDSALYFCASSGASGRTGELFFGEGSRLTVL.